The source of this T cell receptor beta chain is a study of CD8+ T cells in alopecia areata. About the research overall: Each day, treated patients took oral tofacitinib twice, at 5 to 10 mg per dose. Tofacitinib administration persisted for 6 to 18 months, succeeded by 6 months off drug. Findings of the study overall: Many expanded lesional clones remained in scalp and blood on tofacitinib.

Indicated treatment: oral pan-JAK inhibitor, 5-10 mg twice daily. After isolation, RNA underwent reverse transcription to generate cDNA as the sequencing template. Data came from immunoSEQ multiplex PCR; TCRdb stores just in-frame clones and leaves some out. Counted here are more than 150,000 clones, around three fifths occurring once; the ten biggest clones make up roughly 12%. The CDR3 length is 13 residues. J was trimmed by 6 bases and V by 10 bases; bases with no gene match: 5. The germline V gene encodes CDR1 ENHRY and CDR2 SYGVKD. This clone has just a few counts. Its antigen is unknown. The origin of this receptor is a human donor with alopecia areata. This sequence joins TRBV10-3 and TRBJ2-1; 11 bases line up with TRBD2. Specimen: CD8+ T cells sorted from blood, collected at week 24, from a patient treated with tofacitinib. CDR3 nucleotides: TGTGCCACGCCGGGACTAGCGGCCAATGAGCAGTTCTTC. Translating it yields CATPGLAANEQFF.